The following is a T cell receptor (beta chain) sequence with its context. This clonotype was seen at least ten times. What antigen it recognizes has not been identified. No quality values exist for individual bases; no much larger clone is one base distant. The library was made by RACE. The sample was run on a NextSeq 500. During library preparation, unique molecular identifiers were attached to individual cDNA molecules so that TCRs could be counted in a quantitative, reproducible way. Both TCR alpha and TCR beta chains were sequenced from each blood RNA sample. The original pipeline was this. A median of around 100,000 TCRs per sample was observed, with a range of roughly 20,000 to 700,000. V, J and CDR3 annotation of the TCR reads was performed with the Decombinator software suite. To make PS versus PT1 abundance plots, every sample was subsampled to the same number of TCRs (28,000). TCRs were defined as expanded if absent before sensitization and observed at least eight times at the 2-week time point. TCRdb reworked the public reads: Q25 trimming with fastp, MiXCR clone assembly, productive beta chains retained. Under each unique CDR3 protein, matching rows form one entry showing the most common genes and DNA. The V and J calls here are based on TCRdb, not the publication. For this sample there are some 89,000 distinct CDR3 sequences; more than 8.5% appear just once. The leading ten clones occupy roughly 2.5% of the sample.

The source of the sample is a study of human T cells and chemical hapten exposure (TCRdb year 2021). In terms of the full investigation: For sensitization, 2% DPC in acetone was applied to an approximately 2 cm by approximately 2 cm area of upper inner arm skin. Blood samples were taken from patients before sensitization (week 0) and at 2, 6 and about 24 weeks after DPC sensitization. Most of the patients in the cohort were female, and the cohort covered alopecia areata with under or over 50% scalp involvement, alopecia totalis and alopecia universalis. Patch testing on the upper back used Finn chambers containing 0.01% DPC, with scoring done after 6 days according to International Contact Dermatitis Research Group standards. Weekly therapeutic DPC doses were additionally applied to the scalp of patients throughout the approximately 25-week study period. Twenty-nine alopecia patients provided blood for TCR sequencing at one to four time points (pre-sensitization, 2, 6 and 24 weeks). Peripheral blood TCR repertoire changes were tracked in vivo in alopecia patients during primary and secondary sensitization to the hapten diphenylcyclopropenone (DPC). Libraries were pooled for sequencing, and per-sample TCR yields varied mainly because of small differences in library volumes within the pool.

The time point label, read with the paper, signifies: patch test 2, 6 weeks after DPC sensitization. Explained via the paper, the treatment or condition label denotes: therapeutic diphenylcyclopropenone sensitization with weekly scalp DPC. Blood at each patch-test visit was drawn before the patch test was applied. To be eligible, patients had to be aged 18 to 70, diagnosed with alopecia and judged suitable for DPC therapy, while pregnant patients were excluded. Total RNA was extracted from unfractionated whole blood that had been collected in Tempus Blood RNA tubes. The CDR3 runs 15 residues from the cysteine to the phenylalanine. Just CDR3 DNA is preserved here, 45 bases in frame from base 1. V gives up 3 bases and J gives up 0 bases, and the segment between their germline ends measures 12 bases. Looking up the germline V gene yields CDR1 SGHDN and CDR2 FVKESK. General conclusions and limits of the study: The number of PT1 expanded TCRs positively correlated with patch test score, significant at thresholds 8, 16 and 32 but not 4. After repeated subsampling, the strength of the expansion versus patch-test correlation and the threshold at which it became significant changed. Because every patient had alopecia, a presumed autoimmune disease, the patients' immune response might differ from that of healthy individuals. No change with DPC sensitization was found in the number of TCRs above 1 in 1000 frequency, and no evidence of global repertoire structure alterations was found. Compared with pre-sensitization or healthy control sets, expanded TCRs formed significantly more large CDR3 similarity clusters, which is consistent with antigen-driven responses.

The chain couples TRBV14 to TRBJ2-7; TRBD1 could be the D gene, as 5 bases match. The specimen comprised whole blood, sampled in connection with sensitization to the hapten diphenylcyclopropenone (DPC). The TCR was taken from a woman aged 25-40 years with alopecia areata. Some clones in this sample may be carry-over from other donors' samples. CDR3 protein: CASSQLPGPSYEQYF. In nucleotides, the sequence is TGTGCCAGCAGCCAGTTGCCAGGGCCCTCCTACGAGCAGTACTTC.